Detailed here is one TCR beta chain. Its antigen is as yet unknown. This specimen belongs to a study of vaccination and CD4 T cells after COVID-19. The assay that was used to sequence DNA from cultured CD4+ T cells was the Oncomine TCR Beta short-read assay. A single record per CDR3 protein comes from TCRdb applying MiXCR to the PCR reads. Here the sample spans around 21,000 distinct CDR3 sequences, around two fifths being singletons. As for time point: late sampling 161 to 241 days after vaccination in a few convalescent patients. Stated treatment: approximately 10-day PBMC culture with coronavirus spike peptide pools or control peptides (ViraFEST assay). Source: CD4+ T cells from blood, cultured in vitro, taken about 7 months after SARS-CoV-2 vaccination. The source of this sequence is a human donor who had recovered from COVID-19.

The DNA for the CDR3 is TGTGCCAGCAGCCACAGGGGACAGGGTGAGAATGAGCAGTTCTTC. Encoded protein: CASSHRGQGENEQFF. The rearrangement joins TRBV11-3 to TRBJ2-1; 9 positions agree with TRBD1. Germline V gene sequence: CDR1 SGHNT, CDR2 YENEEA. J gave up 7 bases and V 5 bases, and 9 bases lay outside the gene matches. CDR3 length: 15 residues.